Shown below are 28 T cell receptor beta chains from a single sample sequenced in a study of blood T cell repertoires in COVID-19. Produced via immunoSEQ multiplex PCR; TCRdb's table is partial and in-frame only. The sample includes about 92,000 clones, more than 80% of them seen just once. Sequences were obtained from peripheral blood. These receptors came from a woman between 70 and 85 years old with acute or convalescent COVID-19.

The V and J genes are TRBV7-3 and TRBJ2-3, with D perhaps TRBD2 (5 bases). Germline V gene data show CDR1 as SGHTA and CDR2 as FQGTGA. The CDR3 is made up of 16 amino acids. Trimming stripped 0 bases from V and 1 base from J, with 11 bases between. The CDR3, as DNA: TGTGCCAGCAGCTTAACCCCTAGCCCCGGCACAGATACGCAGTATTTT. Amino acid sequence: CASSLTPSPGTDTQYF.

The chain couples TRBV27 to TRBJ1-6; 8 bases fit TRBD1. The CDR3 is made up of 16 amino acids. V was pared by 3 bases and J by 7 bases, with 8 bases of the junction left unmatched. Germline V gives CDR1 MNHEY, CDR2 SMNVEV (reference sequence). The CDR3 DNA reads as TGTGCCAGCAGTTTGTTTAGGACAGGGCCGAATTCACCCCTCCACTTT. Protein sequence: CASSLFRTGPNSPLHF.

This clone appeared once. The V call is TRBV11-2, the J call TRBJ2-1; D perhaps matches TRBD2 (5 bases). V shed 1 base and J shed 6 bases, with 10 bases lying between them. The CDR3 totals 14 residues. The germline V gene encodes CDR1 SGHAT and CDR2 FQNNGV. The chain's CDR3 is CASSLGTSINEQFF. The CDR3 DNA reads TGTGCCAGCAGCTTAGGAACTAGTATCAATGAGCAGTTCTTC.

This chain links TRBV5-8 with TRBJ2-5, with D perhaps matching TRBD1 (5 bases). The CDR3 covers 15 residues. The ends were cut back, 2 bases at V and 5 bases at J, with 16 bases in the middle. The germline V gene encodes CDR1 SGHTS and CDR2 YDEGEE. The CDR3 DNA reads TGTGCCAGCAGCTTCGGCCAGGGTGGCAGGGAGACCCAGTACTTC. The encoded protein is CASSFGQGGRETQYF.

DNA of the CDR3: TGTGCCAGCAGCCTCGGACAGTTAGGGAATGAGCAGTTCTTC. Translation gives CASSLGQLGNEQFF. The chain has TRBV3-1 (or the pseudogene TRBV3-2) and TRBJ2-1, with a weak D call TRBD1 (6 bases). The CDR3 length is 14 residues. Trimming took 4 bases from V and 7 from J, leaving 14 bases between them. Germline lookup yields CDR1 LGHDT and CDR2 YNNKEL (reference sequence).

As to this clone: Other DNA sequences of this sample code for an identical CDR3. The genes are TRBV6-6 and TRBJ2-1; 7 positions agree with TRBD2. Germline assignment: CDR1 MNHNY and CDR2 SVGAGI (reference sequence). Trimming took 2 bases from V and 1 from J; bases not matched to a gene: 2. The CDR3 sequence is 15 residues long. This CDR3 is CASSYGGSSYNEQFF. CDR3 sequence (DNA): TGTGCCAGCAGTTACGGCGGGAGTTCCTACAATGAGCAGTTCTTC.

The chain employs TRBV12-3 or TRBV12-4 and TRBJ2-7; no firm D call. V was pared by 1 base and J by 6 bases, with 10 bases between. The CDR3 loop spans 13 amino acids. The CDR3 reads CASSLGAVREQYF. CDR3 DNA sequence: TGTGCCAGCAGTTTAGGGGCAGTTCGCGAGCAGTACTTC.

The chain employs TRBV4-2 and TRBJ2-7, with 7 bases aligning to TRBD1. V lost 5 bases and J lost 3; bases outside the gene matches: 10. CDR1 is LGHNA, CDR2 YNFKEQ, per germline. This CDR3 contains 15 residues. The CDR3 DNA follows: TGTGCCAGCAGCGTCGACAGGGCGTTCAACTACGAGCAGTACTTC. This encodes CASSVDRAFNYEQYF.

The chain is built from TRBV21-1 and TRBJ2-3; no check of the table's D call, TRBD1, against the DNA was made. TRBV21-1 is classified as a pseudogene. This CDR3 has 15 amino acids. The CDR3 DNA is TGTGCCAGCAGCCCCGGGACAGGGCGGACAGATACGCAGTATTTT. It is translated as CASSPGTGRTDTQYF.

The genes are TRBV9 and TRBJ2-3; perhaps TRBD2 as D (6 bases). Deletions cut 0 bases from V and 2 bases from J, with 13 bases between. Germline loops: CDR1 SGDLS, CDR2 YYNGEE. The CDR3 extends over 16 amino acids. The CDR3 protein is CASSVEMGTVTDTQYF. The CDR3 bases are TGTGCCAGCAGCGTAGAAATGGGGACTGTCACAGATACGCAGTATTTT.

The chain couples TRBV3-1 (or the pseudogene TRBV3-2) to TRBJ1-5, with D hard to call. Deletions cut 4 bases from V and 2 bases from J, with 12 bases between. The length of the CDR3 is 15 residues. Germline-derived CDR1 and CDR2 are LGHDT and YNNKEL (reference sequence). The CDR3 DNA sequence: TGTGCCAGCAGCCCCGATGGTGGGCGCAATCAGCCCCAGCATTTT. Translated: CASSPDGGRNQPQHF.

The table lists this clone with a few counts. The V call is TRBV3-1 (or the pseudogene TRBV3-2), the J call TRBJ2-3; 7 bases fit TRBD2. V was clipped by 1 base and J by 3 bases; unmatched bases: 4. The CDR3 has 15 amino acids. CDR1 is LGHDT, CDR2 YNNKEL, per germline (reference sequence). The CDR3 sequence is CASSQGFGRTDTQYF. The CDR3 DNA is TGTGCCAGCAGCCAAGGGTTCGGGAGGACAGATACGCAGTATTTT.

The genes are TRBV2 and TRBJ2-7; 7 nucleotides align to TRBD2. CDR1 and CDR2 from the germline V gene are SNHLY and FYNNEI. The CDR3 extends over 14 amino acids. Trimming at V came to 3 bases and at J to 0 bases, leaving 2 bases not matched to a gene. DNA of the CDR3: TGTGCCAGCAGTGAGGAGCGGGGCTCCTACGAGCAGTACTTC. Translation gives CASSEERGSYEQYF.

CDR3 DNA: TGTGCCAGCAGCGTCCTTAGCGGGACAGAGGATTCACCCCTCCACTTT. As protein: CASSVLSGTEDSPLHF. This chain links TRBV5-6 with TRBJ1-6; 7 bases match TRBD1. The germline V gene has CDR1 SGHDT and CDR2 YYEEEE. The CDR3 is 16 amino acids. V was pared by 4 bases and J by 8 bases, with 12 bases of the junction left unmatched.

The chain has TRBV13 and TRBJ2-1; D is uncertain. Germline assignment: CDR1 PRHDT and CDR2 FYEKMQ (reference sequence). The CDR3 totals 13 residues. The V end lost 8 bases, the J end lost 3 bases, and 11 bases lay between the germline ends. CDR3 region: CASARISYNEQFF. As DNA, the CDR3 is TGTGCCAGCGCCAGGATAAGCTACAATGAGCAGTTCTTC.

V and J are TRBV6-5 and TRBJ1-2; D is perhaps TRBD1 (5 bases). The V gene's germline CDR1 is MNHEY and CDR2 SVGAGI. Trimming shortened V by 6 bases and J by 0 bases, and 14 bases separated the two germline ends. The CDR3 covers 15 residues. CDR3 residues: CASRAWGGSNYGYTF. In nucleotides, the CDR3 is TGTGCCAGCAGAGCTTGGGGGGGGTCTAACTATGGCTACACCTTC.

V gene TRBV19 combines with J gene TRBJ2-2; TRBD2 matches at 7 bases. The CDR3 extends over 14 amino acids. V shed 4 bases, J shed 5 bases, and the junction held 4 bases outside the gene matches. The germline gives CDR1 LNHDA, CDR2 SQIVND (reference sequence). The CDR3 sequence is CASSTSGLTGELFF. The CDR3 coding sequence is TGTGCCAGTAGTACTAGCGGCCTAACCGGGGAGCTGTTTTTT.

In this sample, this clone turned up once. This chain joins TRBV28 and TRBJ2-4; the D is unclear. Trimming pared 3 bases from V and 0 bases from J, leaving 9 bases between. Germline values: CDR1 MDHEN, CDR2 SYDVKM. The CDR3 has 15 amino acids. In DNA form, the CDR3 reads TGTGCCAGCAGTTTCCCAGGCTCAGCCAAAAACATTCAGTACTTC. Encoded protein: CASSFPGSAKNIQYF.

This clone has just a few counts. The chain is built from TRBV30 and TRBJ2-2; D uncertain. CDR3 length: 15 amino acids. The ends were cut back, 2 bases at V and 1 base at J, with 11 bases in the middle. Germline-derived CDR1 and CDR2 are GTSNPN and SVGIG (reference sequence). CDR3 loop: CAWSPVSGNTGELFF. In nucleotides, the CDR3 is TGTGCCTGGAGTCCAGTATCAGGGAACACCGGGGAGCTGTTTTTT.

Details on this clone: One end of the junction does not line up with germline, which may come from a read error. The chain joins TRBV2 to TRBJ2-1; the match to TRBD2 covers 7 bases. The CDR3 is 14 amino acids. CDR1 and CDR2 (germline): SNHLY, FYNNEI. This chain's CDR3 is CASTGGTSFNEQFF. In nucleotides, the CDR3 is TGTGCCAGCACGGGGGGAACTTCCTTCAATGAGCAGTTCTTC.

The chain employs TRBV10-3 and TRBJ2-2, with 10 bases matching TRBD2. The germline CDR1 and CDR2 sequences are ENHRY and SYGVKD. Unmatched junction bases numbered 3, after V lost 4 bases and J lost 1 base. The CDR3 covers 16 residues. CDR3 region: CAISGRLAGNTGELFF. The DNA for the CDR3 is TGTGCCATCAGTGGGCGACTAGCGGGGAACACCGGGGAGCTGTTTTTT.

The chain joins TRBV5-5 to TRBJ2-3, with a possible D match to TRBD1 (6 bases). Germline CDR1 is SGHKS and CDR2 is YYEKEE (reference sequence). The CDR3 consists of 15 residues. Trimming took off 6 bases at V and 3 bases at J, with 17 bases between the two ends. CDR3 region: CASIKDGGRTDTQYF. The DNA for the CDR3 is TGTGCCAGCATCAAGGATGGGGGCCGAACAGATACGCAGTATTTT.

The chain employs TRBV23-1 and TRBJ1-4; D is possibly TRBD1 (5 bases). TRBV23-1 is sorted into the ORF group, with uncertain function. The CDR3 is made up of 18 amino acids. The V end lost 8 bases, the J end lost 2 bases, and 24 bases lay between the germline ends. The CDR3: CASCNVGRQPGTNEKLFF. CDR3 sequence (DNA): TGCGCCAGCTGCAACGTAGGGAGGCAGCCAGGGACTAATGAAAAACTGTTTTTT.

CDR3 sequence reads: CASEGDRSYNEQFF. DNA of the CDR3: TGTGCCAGCGAAGGGGACAGGTCCTACAATGAGCAGTTCTTC. V usage is TRBV7-9 and J usage is TRBJ2-1, with 8 bases matching TRBD1. Trimming cost V 8 bases and J 1 base; bases outside gene matches: 4. The length of the CDR3 is 14 residues. Germline V lookup: CDR1 SEHNR, CDR2 FQNEAQ (reference sequence). Filled out from reference TRBV7-9 and TRBJ2-1, the complete variable domain reads DTGVSQNPRHKITKRGQNVTFRCDPISEHNRLYWYRQTLGQGPEFLTYFQNEAQLEKSRLLSDRFSAERPKGSFSTLEIQRTEQGDSAMYLCASEGDRSYNEQFFGPGTRLTVL.

This chain links TRBV6-1 with TRBJ1-5; 9 nucleotides match TRBD1. This CDR3 spans 19 amino acids. V was clipped by 0 bases and J by 4 bases; unmatched bases: 13. Germline values: CDR1 MNHNS, CDR2 SASEGT. The CDR3 DNA is TGTGCCAGCAGTGAAGCTTCGGGACAGGGTATTAGCAGGAATCAGCCCCAGCATTTT. It yields the protein CASSEASGQGISRNQPQHF.

The rearrangement links TRBV7-2 to TRBJ1-5; 11 bases align to TRBD1. V lost 5 bases to trimming and J lost 4 bases; unmatched junction nucleotides: 4. The length of the CDR3 is 15 residues. Germline V lookup: CDR1 SGHTA, CDR2 FQGNSA. The CDR3 DNA reads TGTGCCAGCAGCCGGGACAGGGGGACAAATCAGCCCCAGCATTTT. This encodes CASSRDRGTNQPQHF. Complete variable domain (other parts from reference TRBV7-2 and TRBJ1-5): GAGVSQSPSNKVTEKGKDVELRCDPISGHTALYWYRQSLGQGLEFLIYFQGNSAPDKSGLPSDRFSAERTGGSVSTLTIQRTQQEDSAVYLCASSRDRGTNQPQHFGDGTRLSIL.

V and J are TRBV3-1 (or the pseudogene TRBV3-2) and TRBJ2-7; 7 nucleotides match TRBD2. The CDR3 runs 16 residues. Germline CDR1 and CDR2: LGHDT and YNNKEL (reference sequence). J lost 0 bases, V lost 4 bases, and 9 bases had no gene match. This CDR3 is CASSPRVAGPSYEQYF. Written as DNA, the CDR3 is TGTGCCAGCAGCCCCCGGGTAGCGGGTCCCTCCTACGAGCAGTACTTC.

V usage is TRBV10-3 and J usage is TRBJ2-7; TRBD2 might be the D (6 bases). V was clipped by 3 bases and J by 1 base, with 7 bases between them. CDR1 ENHRY and CDR2 SYGVKD come from the germline V gene. The CDR3 consists of 13 residues. The CDR3 DNA is TGTGCCATCAGTGAACGGGGGTCCTACGAGCAGTACTTC. It encodes CAISERGSYEQYF.